This entry concerns a single T cell receptor (beta chain). Libraries were prepared by immunoSEQ multiplex PCR; TCRdb keeps only in-frame clonotypes and omits some of them. Of roughly 360,000 clones in the sample, around 87% are singletons; the top ten hold 1% to 1.5%. These data belong to a study of blood T cell repertoires in COVID-19. Study as a whole: Sites in the United States, Italy and Spain provided acute and convalescent COVID-19 samples. PBMCs, B-cell-depleted T cells, or T cells provided the cDNA or gDNA that made up the material.

Participants were aged roughly 18 to 100 years from around 25 US areas. Sequencing was performed on PBMCs or T cells enriched from blood (not recorded which). The source of this sequence is a man aged 25-40 years who had recovered from COVID-19.

The CDR3 loop is CASSPRQGAEAFF. The CDR3 nucleotides are TGTGCCAGCAGCCCCCGACAGGGAGCAGAAGCTTTCTTT. J is TRBJ1-1 and V is TRBV7-3; 7 bases agree with TRBD1. The V segment lost 5 bases and the J segment 8 bases; nucleotides outside the gene matches: 8. Germline V gives CDR1 SGHTA, CDR2 FQGTGA. There are 13 residues in the CDR3.